This T cell receptor beta chain comes out of a study of T-cell reconstitution after alpha-beta-depleted transplantation in children. Study-wide points: Fresh T-cell production supplied most of the T-cell counts and diversity seen one year after transplant.

This clonotype came up a few times. Its target is unknown. Unique molecular identifiers were built into the TCRbeta library. TCRdb re-derived calls from the PCR reads in MiXCR, one entry per CDR3 protein. The profile shows 450,000 to 550,000 distinct CDR3 sequences, roughly 10% of them singletons. Germline assignment: CDR1 LGHNT and CDR2 FRNRAP. Trimming removed 7 bases at V and 5 bases at J, with 14 bases between. The CDR3 is 13 residues long. The sample here was PBMCs, mostly from graft donor cells, taken 180 days after TCRalphabeta/CD19-depleted stem cell transplant. This chain uses TRBV12-5 with TRBJ2-5; D not certain. The TCR comes from a female patient aged 2-9 years who had a stem cell transplant for aplastic anemia, so the T cells may come from the graft donor. The CDR3 spells CASAESRLETQYF. In nucleotides, the CDR3 is TGTGCTAGTGCCGAAAGTAGGTTGGAGACCCAGTACTTC.